This is a list of T cell receptor beta chains from one sample in a study of post-analysis software for immune sequencing data. MiXCR, run by TCRdb on the PCR reads, gives a single entry per CDR3 protein. The data contain around 500,000 distinct CDR3 sequences, roughly 34% of them singletons. Material for sequencing was blood. The receptors were sampled from a girl between 2 and 17 years old with multiple sclerosis. Both conserved end residues are part of each CDR3. A D gene is named only where the DNA matches it firmly.

D gene	V gene	J gene	CDR3 protein
.	TRBV4-1	TRBJ2-1	CASSQVAGGTSTLSSYNEQFF
.	TRBV10-2	TRBJ2-1	CASSESRGFHNEQFF
.	TRBV11-2	TRBJ2-7	CAGSPISYEQYF
TRBD1	TRBV3-1	TRBJ2-7	CASSLSRTGGLPTEQYF
.	TRBV5-1	TRBJ2-1	CASSWQGDEQFF
.	TRBV20-1	TRBJ2-1	CSARDWEAAFSRADEQFF
.	TRBV24-1	TRBJ2-1	CATSDLYGNEQFF
.	TRBV4-1	TRBJ1-1	CASSGRGLKPEAFF
.	TRBV20-1	TRBJ2-3	CSALGGSDTQYF
.	TRBV6-2/TRBV6-3	TRBJ2-1	CASSSTPDGKKFF
.	TRBV5-1	TRBJ1-2	CASSLGNRVYGYTF
.	TRBV9	TRBJ1-6	CASSVAQPMTSYNSPLHF
TRBD1	TRBV5-1	TRBJ2-3	CASSLLQGAGTDTQYF
.	TRBV29-1	.	CSVEEPGFYEQYF
.	TRBV6-6	TRBJ2-5	CASSSHRLQETQYF
.	TRBV18	TRBJ2-7	CASSRGSGDYEQYF
.	TRBV29-1	TRBJ2-7	CSVEDMEGYEQYF
.	TRBV5-6	TRBJ1-3	CASSPRLSGNTIYF
.	TRBV7-2	TRBJ2-7	CASSLDLRDYEQYF
.	TRBV6-1	TRBJ2-1	CASSPTYGGIRTYNEQFF
.	TRBV15	TRBJ1-1	CATSRDRNTEAFF
TRBD2	TRBV12-3/TRBV12-4	TRBJ2-5	CASEGGLAGETQYF
TRBD1	TRBV7-2	TRBJ1-2	CASSSASDRVQIYGYTF
TRBD1	TRBV18	TRBJ2-5	CASSPPGQTRGETQYF
.	TRBV20-1	TRBJ2-5	CSPPRLVGQETQYF
TRBD1	TRBV20-1	TRBJ1-5	CSADRGNQPQHF
TRBD1	TRBV12-3/TRBV12-4	TRBJ2-3	CASSRRQGVTDTQYF
.	TRBV21-1	TRBJ2-5	CASSGLGETQYF
.	TRBV11-1	TRBJ1-1	CASSLGPVSTEAFF
TRBD2	TRBV29-1	TRBJ2-3	CSVVGEGTDTQYF
TRBD2	TRBV7-2	TRBJ2-7	CASSLRQRGSSYEQYF
.	TRBV6-5	TRBJ2-7	CASSYGEGAYEQYF
TRBD2	TRBV29-1	TRBJ2-1	CSVRSSGGPNEQFF
.	TRBV12-3/TRBV12-4	TRBJ1-2	CASSLWGASGYTF
TRBD2	TRBV29-1	TRBJ2-3	CIVDGAGGSDTQYF
TRBD2	TRBV6-5	TRBJ2-7	CASSQTSRQYF
TRBD2	TRBV20-1	TRBJ2-5	CSAELAGGQETQYF
TRBD1	TRBV27	TRBJ1-2	CAAKTGGGGYTF
.	TRBV6-1	TRBJ1-5	CASSESQGGGSNQPQHF
.	TRBV6-1	TRBJ1-5	CASGEGISNQPQHF